This TCR beta chain was sequenced during a study of blood T cell repertoires in COVID-19. Trimming shortened V by 11 bases and J by 3 bases, and 18 bases separated the two germline ends. The germline gives CDR1 MNHEY, CDR2 SVGAGI. The CDR3 runs 14 residues. Authors' data handling: Scientists estimated how many nucleated cells there were by amplifying reference gene primers. TCRdb's table, derived via immunoSEQ multiplex PCR, lists solely in-frame clones and lacks some. D and trimming come from the DNA, and the V and J calls and clone size come from that table. The sample consists of some 290,000 clones, roughly 89% of them appearing once.

V gene TRBV6-5 combines with J gene TRBJ2-3; perhaps TRBD1 as D (7 bases). The sequencing input was peripheral blood. This TCR was sampled from a young woman with COVID-19, enrolled during active disease. The CDR3 bases are TGTGCCTCGTCAGGGGGGTCGAGTACAGATACGCAGTATTTT. Residues: CASSGGSSTDTQYF.